This is a list of T cell receptor beta chains from one sample in a study of technical replicates of blood from a handful of donors. TCRdb's copy holds only in-frame clones and misses some; the assay was immunoSEQ multiplex PCR. The sample shows about 50,000 clones, around 96% of them seen only once. The material sequenced was T cells isolated from PBMCs. The receptors derive from a human donor in good health. The CDR3 runs from the conserved cysteine through the conserved F or W. A D gene is named only where the DNA matches it firmly.

TRBJ2-3 TRBV28 TRBD2 CASSPPSGRTDTQYF TGTGCCAGCAGTCCCCCTAGCGGGAGGACAGATACGCAGTATTTT
TRBJ1-2 TRBV27 . CASSPGTSAGYTF TGTGCCAGCAGCCCCGGGACATCCGCTGGCTACACCTTC
TRBJ1-1 TRBV28 . CASSFPGDEAFF TGTGCCAGCAGTTTTCCGGGGGATGAAGCTTTCTTT
TRBJ1-1 TRBV6-5 TRBD1 CASSYRGQGTEAFF TGTGCCAGCAGTTACAGGGGGCAGGGCACTGAAGCTTTCTTT
TRBJ1-5 TRBV4-1 . CASSQLQGRGNQPQHF TGCGCCAGCAGCCAGCTACAGGGAAGGGGCAATCAGCCCCAGCATTTT
TRBJ1-2 TRBV30 TRBD1 CAWSVQGQGAQGYTF TGTGCCTGGAGTGTTCAAGGACAGGGGGCGCAGGGCTACACCTTC
TRBJ1-3 TRBV5-8 . CASSLSYGISGNTIYF TGTGCCAGCAGCTTGTCTTACGGGATATCTGGAAACACCATATATTTT
TRBJ1-3 TRBV19 TRBD1 CASSMIVGQGAGNTIYF TGTGCCAGTAGTATGATCGTTGGACAGGGGGCTGGAAACACCATATATTTT
TRBJ1-3 TRBV27 . CASSLYPGLPSGNTIYF TGTGCCAGCAGTTTATATCCAGGGCTCCCCTCTGGAAACACCATATATTTT
TRBJ1-1 TRBV19 TRBD1 CASRALRTGRLAFF TGTGCCAGTAGGGCCCTTCGGACAGGGCGTCTAGCTTTCTTT